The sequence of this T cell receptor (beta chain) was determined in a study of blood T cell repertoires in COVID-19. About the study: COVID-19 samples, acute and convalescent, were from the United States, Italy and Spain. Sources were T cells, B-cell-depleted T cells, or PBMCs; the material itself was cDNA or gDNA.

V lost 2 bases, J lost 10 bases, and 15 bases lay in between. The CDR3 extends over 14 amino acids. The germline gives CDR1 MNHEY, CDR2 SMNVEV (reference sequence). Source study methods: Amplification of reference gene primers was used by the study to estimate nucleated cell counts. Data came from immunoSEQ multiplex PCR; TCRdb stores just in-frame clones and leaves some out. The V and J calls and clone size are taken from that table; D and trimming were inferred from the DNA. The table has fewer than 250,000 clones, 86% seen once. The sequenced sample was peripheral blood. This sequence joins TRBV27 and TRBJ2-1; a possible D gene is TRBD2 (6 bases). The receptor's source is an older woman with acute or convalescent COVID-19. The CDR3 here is CASSLESRAGEQFF. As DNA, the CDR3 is TGTGCCAGCAGTTTAGAGTCGAGGGCGGGAGAGCAGTTCTTC.